The 6 T cell receptor beta chains below come from one sample, sequenced in a study of cytomegalovirus exposure and HLA in healthy donors. PCR used 60 Vbeta primers and 13 Jbeta primers. Assay: immunoSEQ multiplex PCR; the TCRdb copy retains only in-frame clones and omits some. The table has 150,000 to 200,000 clones, 75% to 85% seen once; the top ten hold 2% to 2.5%. The sample comprised PBMCs. The receptors were gathered from a woman in her 30s in good health and CMV-seronegative.

The chain is built from TRBV7-2 and TRBJ2-1; no reliable D call. V was trimmed by 2 bases and J by 4 bases, leaving 3 bases between them. CDR3 length: 12 amino acids. Germline loops: CDR1 SGHTA, CDR2 FQGNSA. CDR3 sequence reads: CASSLRYNEQFF. CDR3 sequence (DNA): TGTGCCAGCAGCTTACGGTACAATGAGCAGTTCTTC.

This clone was observed a single time. The J gene is TRBJ1-3, the V gene TRBV29-1, with D hard to call. Germline V gene sequence: CDR1 SQVTM, CDR2 ANQGSEA. Trimming removed 4 bases from V and 6 bases from J, with 13 bases in between. The CDR3 contains 13 residues. The CDR3 loop reads CSVGTSGKNTIYF. The CDR3 DNA reads as TGCAGCGTTGGGACGTCGGGGAAAAACACCATATATTTT.

The chain has TRBV27 and TRBJ2-7, with 7 bases identical to TRBD2. The CDR3 covers 14 residues. Trimming at V came to 6 bases and at J to 2 bases, leaving 7 bases not matched to a gene. Germline CDR1 is MNHEY and CDR2 is SMNVEV (reference sequence). For the CDR3, the DNA is TGTGCCAGCAGAGGATTGCGGGAGACCTACGAGCAGTACTTC. Its translation: CASRGLRETYEQYF.

V usage is TRBV5-1 and J usage is TRBJ2-5, with 7 bases aligning to TRBD1. The V gene's germline CDR1 is SGHRS and CDR2 YFSETQ. The CDR3 totals 15 residues. Trimming took 4 bases from V and 2 from J; bases not matched to a gene: 8. Here the CDR3 DNA reads TGCGCCAGCAGCAGGGGCCGGGACAGACAAGAGACCCAGTACTTC. This sequence encodes CASSRGRDRQETQYF.

The chain carries TRBV27 and TRBJ2-1, with 10 bases identical to TRBD2. Germline V gene sequence: CDR1 MNHEY, CDR2 SMNVEV (reference sequence). The CDR3 contains 16 residues. The V and J ends lost 4 bases and 5 bases, in that order; junction bases with no gene match: 8. CDR3: CASSSYGAGGNNEQFF. The CDR3 DNA follows: TGTGCCAGCAGTTCCTACGGAGCGGGAGGGAACAATGAGCAGTTCTTC.

V and J are TRBV5-1 and TRBJ2-5; 9 bases fit TRBD2. The CDR3 has 14 residues. Germline V lookup: CDR1 SGHRS, CDR2 YFSETQ. V was pared by 4 bases and J by 5 bases, with 6 bases of the junction left unmatched. CDR3 residues: CASSPIAGEETQYF. CDR3 nucleotide sequence: TGCGCCAGCAGCCCGATAGCGGGAGAGGAGACCCAGTACTTC.